This TCR beta chain was retrieved from a study of T cell clonality in common variable immunodeficiency. This clone was recorded at least ten times. The CDR3 goes on 3 residues after the read ends, and that part is filled in from the germline J gene. Produced via immunoSEQ multiplex PCR; TCRdb's table is partial and in-frame only. The specimen has about 44,000 clones, none found just once. The CDR3 is 15 amino acids. In germline, CDR1 is SEHNR, CDR2 FQNEAQ (reference sequence). The source of this sequence is a person aged 18 to 70 in good health. The chain carries TRBV7-9 and TRBJ1-6, with D tentatively TRBD1 (6 bases). Material: peripheral blood mononuclear cells. CDR3 DNA, as far as it was read: TGTGCCAGCAGCCGGACGGACGCAGGGGTGGGTCCC. Translating gives CASSRTDAGVGP. From start to end, the CDR3 is CASSRTDAGVGPLHF.